This T cell receptor beta chain was captured by sequencing in a study of identical twins. Each cDNA held unique molecular identifiers, and template switching gave it a universal primer site. TCRdb redid the calling of the 5' RACE reads with MiXCR, one entry per CDR3 protein. Here the sample spans under 900,000 distinct CDR3 sequences, 18% being singletons. Everyone who gave samples was a healthy Caucasian. Only a few counts were recorded for this clonotype. These same data were also listed under a study on T cells expressing NK-cell markers.

This TCR came from a woman in her late teens or twenties in good health. The sample taken for sequencing was PBMCs.

The CDR3 protein is CASSDRGGSEAFF. DNA for the CDR3: TGTGCCAGCAGTGACCGGGGAGGGTCTGAAGCTTTCTTT. The chain couples TRBV2 to TRBJ1-1; the D is unclear. Trimming left V 3 bases short and J 6 bases short, with 11 bases between. The CDR3 is made up of 13 amino acids. The V gene's germline CDR1 is SNHLY and CDR2 FYNNEI.